Listed below are T cell receptor beta chains from one sample, sequenced in a study of blood T cells in healthy people across ages. TCRdb itself ran the 5' RACE reads through MiXCR, one entry per CDR3 protein. The repertoire holds roughly 2 million distinct CDR3 sequences, with roughly 50% as singletons. Sequencing used blood. These receptor sequences come from a woman aged 35 to 49 in good health. The CDR3 runs from the conserved cysteine through the conserved F or W. Each record gives: J gene, clone size, V gene, D gene, CDR3 protein, CDR3 DNA. The D gene is left open where the match is weak. Only part of the rows carry a size: once, few, many, or a class if the clone is expanded.

>TRBJ1-1|-|TRBV7-9|-
CASSPRGGSAEAFF
TGTGCCAGCAGCCCTCGCGGGGGCAGCGCTGAAGCTTTCTTT
>TRBJ2-1|-|TRBV6-5|TRBD2
CASSYAGGGWDEQFF
TGTGCCAGCAGTTACGCCGGCGGGGGGTGGGATGAGCAGTTCTTC
>TRBJ1-2|-|TRBV4-2|-
CASSQDLRTGYYGYTF
TGTGCCAGCAGCCAAGATCTCCGGACGGGCTACTATGGCTACACCTTC
>TRBJ2-7|-|TRBV11-2|-
CASSLEGGSGEQYF
TGTGCCAGCAGCTTAGAGGGGGGTTCGGGCGAGCAGTACTTC
>TRBJ1-5|-|TRBV6-2/TRBV6-3|TRBD1
CASSHGTGGQPQHF
TGTGCCAGCAGTCACGGGACAGGTGGTCAGCCCCAGCATTTT
>TRBJ1-2|-|TRBV27|-
CASRTGDRVTYGYTF
TGTGCCAGCAGGACGGGGGATAGGGTTACCTATGGCTACACCTTC
>TRBJ2-5|-|TRBV2|-
CASSEESWRETQYF
TGTGCCAGCAGTGAAGAGAGCTGGCGAGAGACCCAGTACTTC
>TRBJ1-5|-|TRBV3-1|-
CASSQSPARNQPQHF
TGTGCCAGCAGCCAAAGCCCTGCTCGGAATCAGCCCCAGCATTTT
>TRBJ1-4|-|TRBV6-5|-
CASSSPGRSNEKLFF
TGTGCCAGCAGTTCCCCGGGGAGGAGTAATGAAAAACTGTTTTTT
>TRBJ1-2|-|TRBV20-1|-
CTSRRAVANYGYTF
TGCACTTCTCGTAGGGCCGTAGCTAACTATGGCTACACCTTC
>TRBJ2-1|-|TRBV12-3/TRBV12-4|TRBD2
CASSFSLAGGNNEQFF
TGTGCCAGCAGTTTCTCGCTAGCGGGGGGTAACAATGAGCAGTTCTTC
>TRBJ2-7|-|TRBV27|-
CASIRDLASYNEQYF
TGTGCCAGCATTCGGGACTTAGCCTCCTACAATGAGCAGTACTTC
>TRBJ1-2|-|TRBV6-1|-
CASSETRDGYTF
TGTGCCAGCAGTGAAACGAGGGACGGTTACACCTTC
>TRBJ2-7|-|TRBV4-2|TRBD1
CASSLPGQGADEQYF
TGTGCCAGCAGCCTTCCTGGACAGGGTGCCGACGAGCAGTACTTC
>TRBJ2-7|-|TRBV12-3/TRBV12-4|-
CASSPATGSPYEQYF
TGTGCCAGCAGTCCCGCGACCGGGTCCCCCTACGAGCAGTACTTC
>TRBJ2-1|-|TRBV5-1|-
CASSLPTGVLYNEQFF
TGCGCCAGCAGCCTTCCTACAGGTGTCCTATACAATGAGCAGTTCTTC
>TRBJ1-6|-|TRBV20-1|TRBD1
CSAEGTGRVNNSPLHF
TGCAGTGCCGAAGGGACAGGGAGGGTTAATAATTCACCCCTCCACTTT
>TRBJ2-5|-|TRBV5-4|-
CASSSVAGTMRNEQYF
TGTGCCAGCAGCTCGGTGGCGGGAACAATGAGGAATGAGCAGTACTTC
>TRBJ2-5|-|TRBV5-1|-
CASSSRREESQYF
TGCGCCAGCAGCTCGCGACGGGAAGAGTCCCAGTACTTC
>TRBJ2-3|once|TRBV4-3|-
CASSHGQQHTDTQYF
TGCGCCAGCAGCCACGGACAGCAACACACAGATACGCAGTATTTT
>TRBJ1-1|-|TRBV5-5|-
CASSLGSTGIAEAFF
TGTGCCAGCAGCTTGGGGAGTACAGGGATCGCTGAAGCTTTCTTT
>TRBJ2-1|-|TRBV13|TRBD2
CASCLGGDEQFF
TGTGCCAGCTGCCTCGGGGGGGATGAGCAGTTCTTC
>TRBJ2-1|once|TRBV25-1|TRBD1
CASPGGRPAYAEQFF
TGTGCCAGCCCAGGGGGCAGGCCCGCTTACGCCGAGCAGTTCTTC
>TRBJ1-1|few|TRBV29-1|TRBD1
CSVRQGPNTEAFF
TGCAGCGTACGACAGGGCCCGAACACTGAAGCTTTCTTT
>TRBJ2-5|-|TRBV12-3/TRBV12-4|TRBD1
CVSSLVGQVSLQETQYF
TGTGTCAGCAGCCTTGTAGGACAGGTCTCCCTCCAAGAGACCCAGTACTTC
>TRBJ2-7|few|TRBV4-3|TRBD1
CASSQDPRQGPNEQYF
TGCGCCAGCAGCCAAGATCCGAGACAGGGGCCCAACGAGCAGTACTTC
>TRBJ2-7|few|TRBV6-5|-
CASSYVDGSYEQYF
TGTGCCAGCAGTTACGTCGATGGCTCCTACGAGCAGTACTTC
>TRBJ1-2|few|TRBV15|-
CATSRDHEHTF
TGTGCCACCAGCAGGGACCATGAGCACACCTTC
>TRBJ2-1|-|TRBV11-1|-
CASSPDFAVWGNEQFF
TGTGCCAGCAGCCCCGACTTCGCGGTCTGGGGAAATGAGCAGTTCTTC
>TRBJ2-4|few|TRBV7-2|-
CASSLNEGWGDIQYF
TGTGCCAGCAGCTTAAACGAGGGGTGGGGGGACATTCAGTACTTC
>TRBJ1-2|-|TRBV5-1|-
CASSFGDAFVPNYGYTF
TGCGCCAGCAGCTTCGGGGACGCATTCGTCCCTAACTATGGCTACACCTTC
>TRBJ2-5|-|TRBV20-1|-
CSARDERTLETQYF
TGCAGTGCTAGGGACGAGCGGACCTTAGAGACCCAGTACTTC
>TRBJ2-3|few|TRBV6-2/TRBV6-3|TRBD2
CASSYTDRRSSGGIDTQYF
TGTGCCAGCAGTTACACGGACAGACGATCGAGCGGGGGTATAGATACGCAGTATTTT
>TRBJ2-7|many|TRBV21-1|-
CASTPPMDEQYF
TGTGCCAGCACGCCACCCATGGACGAGCAGTACTTC
>TRBJ2-5|-|TRBV20-1|TRBD2
CSATLAGTRTETQYF
TGCAGTGCCACCCTAGCGGGGACAAGAACAGAGACCCAGTACTTC
>TRBJ2-3|-|TRBV20-1|-
CSVGTDLSTDTQYF
TGCAGTGTTGGAACGGACCTTAGCACAGATACGCAGTATTTT
>TRBJ1-4|-|TRBV20-1|-
CSAANRATNEKLFF
TGCAGTGCTGCTAACCGGGCAACTAATGAAAAACTGTTTTTT
>TRBJ1-4|-|TRBV7-9|-
CASSPWDVGGEKLFF
TGTGCCAGCAGCCCTTGGGACGTCGGCGGTGAAAAACTGTTTTTT
>TRBJ1-6|-|TRBV25-1|TRBD1
CASRAPGTDNSPLHF
TGTGCCAGCAGGGCGCCTGGGACAGATAATTCACCCCTCCACTTT
>TRBJ1-2|-|TRBV29-1|TRBD1
CSVAPGQGIYGHTF
TGCAGCGTAGCCCCGGGACAGGGGATCTATGGCCACACCTTC
>TRBJ1-2|few|TRBV7-9|TRBD1
CASSLASGTGGNGYTF
TGTGCCAGCAGCTTAGCGTCCGGGACAGGGGGCAATGGCTACACCTTC